The 30 T cell receptor beta chains presented below share a single source sample, sequenced in a study of preoperative IRX-2 immunotherapy in early breast cancer. The treatment denotes: preoperative locoregional IRX-2 cytokine immunotherapy. Using immunoSEQ multiplex PCR, the repertoire was profiled, and TCRdb retains in-frame clones only, with some absent. The table records over 60,000 clones, less than 95% of them present only once. Sample collection was performed from a patient treated with IRX-2 immunotherapy. The receptor set was obtained from a human donor with breast cancer.

The chain carries TRBV19 and TRBJ1-2; D is perhaps TRBD1 (6 bases). V lost 7 bases to trimming and J lost 4 bases, with 19 bases between them. Germline values: CDR1 LNHDA, CDR2 SQIVND (reference sequence). The CDR3 sequence is 15 residues long. CDR3 loop: CASIQSIGQLYGYTF. CDR3 nucleotides: TGTGCCAGTATTCAATCAATTGGACAGCTCTATGGCTACACCTTC.

The chain carries TRBV6-5 and TRBJ2-3; D is unclear. Trimming removed 1 base from V and 3 bases from J, with 5 bases in between. The CDR3 spans 13 residues. Germline V gives CDR1 MNHEY, CDR2 SVGAGI. CDR3 sequence reads: CASSYWRTDTQYF. CDR3 nucleotides: TGTGCCAGCAGTTACTGGAGAACAGATACGCAGTATTTT.

The chain links TRBV7-6 to TRBJ2-1; 7 bases fit TRBD2. The germline V gene has CDR1 SGHVS and CDR2 FNYEAQ. The CDR3 consists of 15 residues. V lost 1 base to trimming and J lost 3 bases; unmatched junction nucleotides: 3. In nucleotides, the CDR3 is TGTGCCAGCAGCTTAGGAGGGACTAACTACAATGAGCAGTTCTTC. It translates to CASSLGGTNYNEQFF. Variable domain in full (rest from reference TRBV7-6 and TRBJ2-1): GAGVSQSPRYKVTKRGQDVALRCDPISGHVSLYWYRQALGQGPEFLTYFNYEAQQDKSGLPNDRFSAERPEGSISTLTIQRTEQRDSAMYRCASSLGGTNYNEQFFGPGTRLTVL.

J is TRBJ2-7 and V is TRBV10-3, with a weak D call TRBD1 (7 bases). V lost 4 bases to trimming and J lost 4 bases, with 29 bases between them. CDR1 ENHRY and CDR2 SYGVKD come from the germline V gene. The CDR3 is 19 residues long. The CDR3 bases are TGTGCCATCAGTGTGAGGGACAGTACGCCTTCGGGGGCCTGGTACGAGCAGTACTTC. Protein product: CAISVRDSTPSGAWYEQYF.

The chain carries TRBV5-1 and TRBJ2-3, with 12 bases matching TRBD2. Germline V CDR1 and CDR2: SGHRS, YFSETQ. The CDR3 is 16 amino acids. V shed 4 bases and J 2 bases; nucleotides not matched to a gene: 5. CDR3 bases: TGCGCCAGCAGCGGGACTAGCGGGCTGTACACAGATACGCAGTATTTT. It specifies CASSGTSGLYTDTQYF.

The V call is TRBV20-1, the J call TRBJ2-1; either TRBD1 or TRBD2 may supply D (5 bases each). V lost 1 base, J lost 10 bases, and 8 bases lay in between. Germline V gene lookup returns CDR1 DFQATT and CDR2 SNEGSKA (reference sequence). The CDR3 sequence is 11 residues long. Written as DNA, the CDR3 is TGCAGTGCTAGAGTGTGGGGGGAGCAGTTCTTC. Its translation: CSARVWGEQFF.

V and J are TRBV6-5 and TRBJ1-1, with D unclear. V shed 6 bases and J shed 4 bases, with 9 bases lying between them. The CDR3 length is 12 residues. Germline V lookup: CDR1 MNHEY, CDR2 SVGAGI. This CDR3 reads CASRTQSTEAFF. In DNA, the CDR3 is TGTGCCAGCAGGACCCAGAGCACTGAAGCTTTCTTT.

The rearrangement links TRBV5-4 to TRBJ1-2; maybe TRBD1 (5 bases). The CDR3 has 15 amino acids. With 4 bases removed from V and 1 base from J, the gap between germline ends came to 14 bases. CDR1 and CDR2 from the germline V gene are SGHNT and YYREEE (reference sequence). The chain's CDR3 is CASSPGPYDNYGYTF. The CDR3 DNA is TGTGCCAGCAGCCCGGGACCATATGATAACTATGGCTACACCTTC.

The genes are TRBV19 and TRBJ1-2, with D possibly TRBD1 on 5 matching bases. CDR3 length: 14 amino acids. Germline CDR1 reads LNHDA; CDR2 reads SQIVND (reference sequence). V shed 7 bases and J shed 5 bases, with 17 bases lying between them. The CDR3 sequence is CASTMLGQGYGYTF. CDR3 DNA: TGTGCCAGTACAATGCTGGGGCAGGGTTATGGCTACACCTTC.

The chain joins TRBV10-3 to TRBJ2-5, with a tentative D call TRBD1 (6 bases). The CDR3 has 12 amino acids. Trimming shortened V by 4 bases and J by 3 bases, and 6 bases separated the two germline ends. Germline V CDR1 and CDR2: ENHRY, SYGVKD. The DNA of the CDR3 is TGTGCCATCAGTGGACAGGAAGAGACCCAGTACTTC. Protein sequence: CAISGQEETQYF.

The chain has TRBV5-1 and TRBJ2-2; D is uncertain. CDR3 length equals 16 residues. Germline values: CDR1 SGHRS, CDR2 YFSETQ. Trimming stripped 2 bases from V and 8 bases from J, with 19 bases between. The CDR3 is CASSFVLGRLTGELFF. CDR3 in DNA: TGCGCCAGCAGCTTCGTTTTGGGCCGACTTACAGGGGAGCTGTTTTTT.

The genes are TRBV7-2 and TRBJ2-3; no reliable D call. CDR1 is SGHTA, CDR2 FQGNSA, per germline. The germline V and J ends were trimmed by 6 bases and 6 bases, with 7 bases remaining between them. The CDR3 consists of 11 residues. In nucleotides, the CDR3 is TGTGCCAGCAGTCCCTGGGATACGCAGTATTTT. This gives the protein CASSPWDTQYF.

V is TRBV28 and J is TRBJ2-7, with 7 bases fitting TRBD2. The J segment lost 7 bases and the V segment lost 4 bases, leaving 10 bases of the junction unmatched. Per the germline V gene, CDR1 is MDHEN and CDR2 is SYDVKM. CDR3 length equals 14 residues. CDR3 nucleotide sequence: TGTGCCAGCAGTTCCCCACCCGGGAGGAGGGAGCAGTACTTC. It translates to CASSSPPGRREQYF.

CDR3 sequence (DNA): TGTGCCAGCTGGGGGGGTAGGTGGACTCAGCCCCAGCATTTT. Amino acids: CASWGGRWTQPQHF. The gene calls are TRBV6-1 and TRBJ1-5; D is possibly TRBD1 (5 bases). There are 14 residues in the CDR3. Germline CDR1 is MNHNS and CDR2 is SASEGT. V was clipped by 8 bases and J by 6 bases, with 17 bases between them.

The chain carries TRBV9 and TRBJ1-2, with D unresolved. This CDR3 spans 13 amino acids. Germline V lookup: CDR1 SGDLS, CDR2 YYNGEE. V was shortened by 2 bases and J by 8 bases, with 13 bases between the two germline ends. The chain's CDR3 is CASSVHGDWGYTF. DNA of the CDR3: TGTGCCAGCAGCGTTCATGGGGATTGGGGCTACACCTTC.

This chain links TRBV18 with TRBJ2-7; TRBD1 matches 8 bases. Germline CDR1 and CDR2: KGHSH and LQKENI. The CDR3 consists of 17 residues. With 3 bases clipped from V and 5 bases from J, the junction kept 15 bases outside the gene matches. CDR3 in amino acids: CASSPKGGRGQENEQYF. CDR3 nucleotide sequence: TGTGCCAGCTCACCTAAAGGCGGCCGGGGACAGGAAAACGAGCAGTACTTC. Based on the CDR3 plus reference TRBV18 and TRBJ2-7, the full variable domain is NAGVMQNPRHLVRRRGQEARLRCSPMKGHSHVYWYRQLPEEGLKFMVYLQKENIIDESGMPKERFSAEFPKEGPSILRIQQVVRGDSAAYFCASSPKGGRGQENEQYFGPGTRLTVT.

The gene calls are TRBV7-2 and TRBJ2-7, with D possibly being TRBD2 (5 bases). Germline V gene lookup returns CDR1 SGHTA and CDR2 FQGNSA. The germline V and J ends were trimmed by 1 base and 2 bases, with 9 bases remaining between them. This CDR3 spans 14 amino acids. The CDR3 DNA sequence: TGTGCCAGCAGCTTAGGCCCACTAGCCTACGAGCAGTACTTC. It yields the protein CASSLGPLAYEQYF. Based on the CDR3 plus reference TRBV7-2 and TRBJ2-7, the full variable domain is GAGVSQSPSNKVTEKGKDVELRCDPISGHTALYWYRQSLGQGLEFLIYFQGNSAPDKSGLPSDRFSAERTGGSVSTLTIQRTQQEDSAVYLCASSLGPLAYEQYFGPGTRLTVT.

The chain employs TRBV6-5 and TRBJ1-5; perhaps TRBD1 as D (5 bases). The germline CDR1 and CDR2 sequences are MNHEY and SVGAGI. V lost 8 bases to trimming and J lost 5 bases, with 16 bases between them. CDR3 length: 14 amino acids. The CDR3 region is CASARGGVDQPQHF. The CDR3 DNA sequence: TGTGCCAGCGCGCGGGGGGGTGTGGATCAGCCCCAGCATTTT.

V and J are TRBV7-9 and TRBJ2-5; D perhaps matches TRBD2 (7 bases). This CDR3 is built from 16 residues. The ends were cut back, 1 base at V and 4 bases at J, with 16 bases in the middle. CDR1 and CDR2 from the germline V gene are SEHNR and FQNEAQ (reference sequence). CDR3 DNA sequence: TGTGCCAGCAGCTTAGTTGGCGGGGGCGCCGGAGAGACCCAGTACTTC. Protein: CASSLVGGGAGETQYF.

The gene calls are TRBV28 and TRBJ1-1; the D is unclear. The CDR3 is made up of 16 amino acids. V shed 1 base and J shed 10 bases, with 22 bases lying between them. Germline CDR1 reads MDHEN; CDR2 reads SYDVKM. The CDR3: CASSLLAGQRNFGAFF. CDR3 sequence (DNA): TGTGCCAGCAGTTTATTAGCCGGGCAAAGGAATTTCGGAGCTTTCTTT.

The chain recombines TRBV28 with TRBJ1-2, with 7 bases matching TRBD1. Germline loops: CDR1 MDHEN, CDR2 SYDVKM. With V trimmed by 5 bases and J by 5 bases, 11 bases remained unmatched. The CDR3 is 15 residues long. The CDR3 spells CASSRPPGQTYGYTF. Here the CDR3 DNA reads TGTGCCAGCAGTCGCCCTCCGGGACAGACGTATGGCTACACCTTC.

The CDR3 nucleotides are TGTGCCAGCAGTGAGCTTGTACTAGTTACAACCTACGAGCAGTACTTC. This encodes CASSELVLVTTYEQYF. J is TRBJ2-7 and V is TRBV6-1, with D possibly being TRBD2 (5 bases). The CDR3 spans 16 residues. Trimming shortened V by 3 bases and J by 2 bases, and 17 bases separated the two germline ends. Germline loops: CDR1 MNHNS, CDR2 SASEGT.

This chain connects TRBV6-6 to TRBJ1-6, with unresolved D. CDR3 length: 16 amino acids. Germline CDR1 and CDR2: MNHNY and SVGAGI (reference sequence). The germline V and J ends were trimmed by 5 bases and 5 bases, with 16 bases remaining between them. CDR3 bases: TGTGCCAGCAGTCAGCGACACGGGAGGAATAATTCACCCCTCCACTTT. Its translation: CASSQRHGRNNSPLHF.

The chain has TRBV29-1 and TRBJ1-5; TRBD1 might be the D (5 bases). The CDR3 length is 13 residues. V was trimmed by 7 bases and J by 2 bases, leaving 12 bases between them. The germline V gene has CDR1 SQVTM and CDR2 ANQGSEA. In DNA, the CDR3 is TGCAGCGCATCGGGGGTAGGCAATCAGCCCCAGCATTTT. Translating it yields CSASGVGNQPQHF.

The CDR3 here is CASSLVTGSRTNEKLFF. CDR3 nucleotide sequence: TGCGCCAGCAGCTTGGTCACAGGGAGCAGGACTAATGAAAAACTGTTTTTT. V gene TRBV5-1 combines with J gene TRBJ1-4; possibly TRBD1 for D (6 bases). The CDR3 sequence is 17 residues long. CDR1 is SGHRS and CDR2 is YFSETQ in the germline V gene. V lost 0 bases to trimming and J lost 2 bases, with 14 bases between them.

The CDR3 loop reads CASVPGLTEEQYF. In nucleotides, the CDR3 is TGTGCCAGCGTCCCAGGACTAACTGAAGAGCAGTACTTC. This chain connects TRBV2 to TRBJ2-7; a weak D match, TRBD2 (6 bases). CDR3 size: 13 residues. The germline CDR1 and CDR2 sequences are SNHLY and FYNNEI. The V and J ends lost 8 bases and 7 bases respectively, with 18 bases between them.

V is TRBV4-1 and J is TRBJ2-1; D is perhaps TRBD2 (5 bases). Trimming pared 2 bases from V and 6 bases from J, leaving 11 bases between. Per germline, CDR1 MGHRA and CDR2 YSYEKL. CDR3 length: 14 residues. CDR3 DNA: TGCGCCAGCAGCCAAAGAGGGTTCGGCAATGAGCAGTTCTTC. Its protein product is CASSQRGFGNEQFF.

CDR3: CASSQDHPGAKNIQYF. The CDR3 DNA reads as TGTGCCAGCAGCCAAGATCACCCAGGAGCCAAAAACATTCAGTACTTC. The rearrangement links TRBV4-2 to TRBJ2-4; D not resolved. Germline V gene sequence: CDR1 LGHNA, CDR2 YNFKEQ. CDR3 length: 16 amino acids. With 0 bases removed from V and 0 bases from J, the gap between germline ends came to 9 bases.

The V and J genes are TRBV7-2 and TRBJ2-7, with TRBD2 matching 7 bases. With 0 bases clipped from V and 4 bases from J, the junction kept 6 bases outside the gene matches. CDR3 length: 15 residues. CDR1 SGHTA and CDR2 FQGNSA come from the germline V gene. For the CDR3, the DNA is TGTGCCAGCAGCTTAGCCGGGACTACCTCTTACGAGCAGTACTTC. Amino acids: CASSLAGTTSYEQYF.

The rearrangement uses TRBV4-2 and TRBJ2-3; tentatively, D is TRBD2 (6 bases). The CDR3 covers 15 residues. Trimming stripped 0 bases from V and 2 bases from J, with 9 bases between. Germline V CDR1 and CDR2: LGHNA, YNFKEQ. DNA for the CDR3: TGTGCCAGCAGCCAAGAGGCGGGGAACACAGATACGCAGTATTTT. Its translation: CASSQEAGNTDTQYF.